These T cell receptor beta chains were read from a single sample in a study of blood T cell repertoires in COVID-19. Here immunoSEQ multiplex PCR was the method, and the copy in TCRdb shows in-frame clones only, minus some. The sample has around 80,000 clones; 84% are singletons. Sequencing was performed on peripheral blood. These receptors were collected from a human donor in a cohort sampled during active COVID-19. Both conserved end residues are trimmed from each CDR3. Some rows have no size entry. The others give once, few or many, or a class for an expanded clone.

j_call clone_size cdr3_length v_call cdr3_aa
TRBJ2-2 once 13 TRBV5-5 ASSVARCEHRGAV
TRBJ1-3 . 13 TRBV3-1/TRBV3-2 ASSPSDSPGNTIY
TRBJ1-6 once 13 TRBV7-8 ASSLAQGANSPLH
TRBJ1-2 . 11 TRBV5-1 ASTPTGFRGYT
TRBJ2-6 . 12 TRBV25-1 ASSDSSGANVLT
TRBJ1-2 . 12 TRBV4-2 ASSQEQGWIGYT
TRBJ1-2 . 11 TRBV5-6 ASSTGTEVFYT
TRBJ2-7 . 12 TRBV2 ASSTDSTSYEQY
TRBJ1-5 . 12 TRBV6-5 ASSSPTGYQPQH
TRBJ2-4 . 11 TRBV28 ASNWRRQYIQY
TRBJ2-1 . 13 TRBV7-7 ASSLAGAPYNEQF
TRBJ2-7 . 13 TRBV6-1 ASSELADSSYEQY
TRBJ1-2 . 10 TRBV5-1 ASSPGQGGYT
TRBJ2-5 . 9 TRBV3-1/TRBV3-2 ASSQSGQLY
TRBJ1-6 few 11 TRBV9 ASSVVVDSPLH
TRBJ2-2 . 13 TRBV5-1 ASSLAARGTGELF
TRBJ1-6 . 13 TRBV5-1 ASSQLDRGHSPLH
TRBJ2-7 . 12 TRBV11-2 ASSPTTGGYEQY
TRBJ2-1 . 18 TRBV12-1 ASSFLGQADYWWKSNEQF
TRBJ1-6 many 10 TRBV6-5 ASKAGDSPLH